These 2 T cell receptor beta chains share one sample of origin, sequenced in a study of metastatic and nonmetastatic thyroid tumors. With MiXCR, TCRdb called clones anew from the PCR reads. The table shows 23,000 or so clones, with approximately 25% occurring only once. Until they underwent thyroid surgery, no patient had received any treatment. The source material was blood. Receptors originate from a female donor with papillary thyroid cancer or a benign thyroid nodule (not recorded which). Some clones in this sample may be carry-over from other donors' samples.

The chain's CDR3 is CASSLAPTWDSGNTIYF. CDR3 bases: TGTGCCAGCAGCTTAGCACCCACATGGGACTCTGGAAACACCATATATTTT. This rearrangement joins TRBV7-2 to TRBJ1-3, with D unresolved. Trimming took off 0 bases at V and 0 bases at J, with 12 bases between the two ends. This CDR3 has 17 residues. CDR1 and CDR2 from the germline V gene are SGHTA and FQGNSA.

This clone was picked up many times. The chain couples TRBV9 to TRBJ2-5; 10 bases match TRBD1. CDR1 SGDLS and CDR2 YYNGEE come from the germline V gene. V dropped 4 bases and J dropped 5; count of bases not matched to a gene: 14. This CDR3 contains 17 residues. The DNA for the CDR3 is TGTGCCAGCAGCCCCCGCGCCAGACAGGGGGCGCGGGAGACCCAGTACTTC. This codes for CASSPRARQGARETQYF.